The clone carrying this TCR beta chain showed up just once. This entry is derived from a study of shared clonotypes between healthy human individuals. A deep-level run was used for the assay. Using immunoSEQ multiplex PCR, the repertoire was profiled, and TCRdb retains in-frame clones only, with some absent. Of 490,000 or so clones listed, about 80% were seen once; the top ten hold 10% to 15%. The germline V gene has CDR1 SNHLY and CDR2 FYNNEI. Trimming took off 6 bases at V and 5 bases at J, with 11 bases between the two ends. The CDR3 runs 13 residues. This TCR was recovered from a woman aged 40 to 50 in good health. Some clones in this sample may be carry-over from other donors' samples. The chain carries TRBV2 and TRBJ1-5; no definite D call. Sequencing input: PBMCs. The CDR3 is CASRRSPDQPQHF. The CDR3 coding sequence is TGTGCCAGCAGAAGGAGTCCGGATCAGCCCCAGCATTTT.